These 27 T cell receptor beta chains were sequenced from one sample in a study of radiotherapy plus CTLA-4 blockade in lung cancer. Profiled with immunoSEQ multiplex PCR; TCRdb holds only in-frame clones, not every one. This sample carries 90,000 to 130,000 clones, approximately 80% of them seen once, and the ten largest clones take 3.3%. The specimen comprised peripheral blood, sampled from a patient treated with radiotherapy plus ipilimumab. These receptors were obtained from a human donor with non-small cell lung cancer that progressed on radiotherapy plus ipilimumab. Some clones in this sample may be carry-over from other donors' samples.

The chain combines TRBV5-1 with TRBJ1-6, with TRBD1 matching over 7 bases. Germline CDR1 is SGHRS and CDR2 is YFSETQ. The junction had 7 bases not matched to a gene; V was cut back by 0 bases and J by 7 bases. The CDR3 runs to 16 residues. The DNA for the CDR3 is TGCGCCAGCAGCTTGGGATCAGGGGGACAGAATTCACCCCTCCACTTT. Amino acids: CASSLGSGGQNSPLHF.

The J gene is TRBJ2-1, the V gene TRBV18, with 11 bases that match TRBD2. The germline CDR1 and CDR2 sequences are KGHSH and LQKENI. V lost 6 bases, J lost 2 bases, and 6 bases stayed unmatched. CDR3 length equals 16 residues. The DNA of the CDR3 is TGTGCCAGCTCCCGGATAGCGGGGGGGACCTACAATGAGCAGTTCTTC. Amino acids: CASSRIAGGTYNEQFF. Full variable domain (missing parts from reference TRBV18 and TRBJ2-1): NAGVMQNPRHLVRRRGQEARLRCSPMKGHSHVYWYRQLPEEGLKFMVYLQKENIIDESGMPKERFSAEFPKEGPSILRIQQVVRGDSAAYFCASSRIAGGTYNEQFFGPGTRLTVL.

The chain employs TRBV28 and TRBJ1-2; D remains ambiguous. The CDR3 totals 12 residues. V lost 3 bases, J lost 5 bases, and 7 bases lay in between. CDR1 and CDR2 (germline): MDHEN, SYDVKM. This CDR3 reads CASSLVQYGYTF. In DNA form, the CDR3 reads TGTGCCAGCAGTTTGGTCCAGTATGGCTACACCTTC.

This clone came up a few times. This rearrangement joins TRBV7-9 to TRBJ1-1; possible D gene TRBD1, 6 bases. The germline V gene has CDR1 SEHNR and CDR2 FQNEAQ (reference sequence). The CDR3 has 14 residues. Trimming removed 8 bases at V and 1 base at J, with 14 bases between. The CDR3 DNA sequence: TGTGCCAGCCGGGGGGGGCACGCGAACACTGAAGCTTTCTTT. It yields the protein CASRGGHANTEAFF.

V gene TRBV18 combines with J gene TRBJ2-3; TRBD1 aligns across 7 bases. Germline trimming cut 3 bases from V and 5 bases from J; bases unmatched to any gene: 8. Germline CDR1 is KGHSH and CDR2 is LQKENI. This CDR3 is 15 amino acids long. The CDR3 spells CASSPTGTDRDTQYF. In nucleotides, the CDR3 is TGTGCCAGCTCACCTACCGGGACAGATCGAGATACGCAGTATTTT.

This sequence joins TRBV6-6 and TRBJ1-2; D unresolved. This CDR3 is built from 13 residues. Trimming took 6 bases from V and 2 from J, leaving 10 bases between them. Germline V gene data show CDR1 as MNHNY and CDR2 as SVGAGI (reference sequence). The CDR3 is CASRADMNYGYTF. The CDR3 nucleotides are TGTGCCAGCAGAGCCGATATGAACTATGGCTACACCTTC.

This clone has a single count. The gene calls are TRBV29-1 and TRBJ2-7; TRBD1 aligns across 8 bases. Germline assignment: CDR1 SQVTM and CDR2 ANQGSEA. The CDR3 is made up of 13 amino acids. Unmatched junction bases numbered 5, after V lost 1 base and J lost 6 bases. CDR3 sequence reads: CSVEVTGDGEQYF. The CDR3, as DNA: TGCAGCGTTGAAGTGACAGGGGACGGCGAGCAGTACTTC.

J is TRBJ2-7 and V is TRBV6-6; 9 bases align to TRBD2. This CDR3 has 15 amino acids. Germline V gene sequence: CDR1 MNHNY, CDR2 SVGAGI (reference sequence). The junction had 11 bases not matched to a gene; V was cut back by 7 bases and J by 4 bases. The CDR3 DNA reads TGTGCCAGCACCCACTCGCATAGCGGGAGTTACGAGCAGTACTTC. Translated: CASTHSHSGSYEQYF.

This clone was seen only once. The chain joins TRBV9 to TRBJ1-2, with D tentatively TRBD1 (6 bases). CDR1 is SGDLS, CDR2 YYNGEE, per germline. This CDR3 has 15 amino acids. V lost 1 base and J lost 8, with 18 bases in between. CDR3 in amino acids: CASSVFVLGAVGYTF. DNA for the CDR3: TGTGCCAGCAGCGTATTTGTCCTGGGGGCGGTAGGCTACACCTTC. Looking up the rest from reference TRBV9 and TRBJ1-2 gives the full variable domain: DSGVTQTPKHLITATGQRVTLRCSPRSGDLSVYWYQQSLDQGLQFLIQYYNGEERAKGNILERFSAQQFPDLHSELNLSSLELGDSALYFCASSVFVLGAVGYTFGSGTRLTVV.

The CDR3 region is CSAATGSGADGEQYF. The CDR3, as DNA: TGCAGCGCGGCAACAGGGTCGGGGGCGGATGGCGAGCAGTACTTC. The chain joins TRBV29-1 to TRBJ2-7; the D gene could be TRBD1 or TRBD2 (6 bases each). Per germline, CDR1 SQVTM and CDR2 ANQGSEA. V dropped 7 bases and J dropped 6 bases, with 25 bases sitting between them. The CDR3 spans 15 residues.

The chain links TRBV5-1 to TRBJ1-5, with 9 bases lining up with TRBD1. Germline loops: CDR1 SGHRS, CDR2 YFSETQ. Unmatched junction bases numbered 11, after V lost 4 bases and J lost 6 bases. This CDR3 region has 16 residues. Written as DNA, the CDR3 is TGCGCCAGCAGCCCGAGCGGACAGGGGTATGGTCAGCCCCAGCATTTT. It translates to CASSPSGQGYGQPQHF.

The V gene is TRBV5-1, the J gene TRBJ2-3; D remains ambiguous. The CDR3 is 14 residues long. The germline gives CDR1 SGHRS, CDR2 YFSETQ. V lost 9 bases and J lost 2, with 16 bases in between. The CDR3 DNA follows: TGCGCCACATCCCTCGACACATCCACAGATACGCAGTATTTT. This encodes CATSLDTSTDTQYF.

This clone has only a few counts. V is TRBV7-9 and J is TRBJ1-1, with D possibly matching TRBD1 (6 bases). The CDR3 loop spans 14 amino acids. CDR1 and CDR2 (germline): SEHNR, FQNEAQ (reference sequence). V was pared by 6 bases and J by 2 bases, with 13 bases between. The CDR3 DNA follows: TGTGCCAGCAGGCCGACAGGCGCTAACACTGAAGCTTTCTTT. It specifies CASRPTGANTEAFF.

The chain employs TRBV7-6 and TRBJ2-7; the D is unclear. The CDR3 consists of 16 residues. Per germline, CDR1 SGHVS and CDR2 FNYEAQ. Trimming removed 1 base at V and 3 bases at J, with 16 bases between. The CDR3 reads CASSLGAGDPLYEQYF. In nucleotides, the CDR3 is TGTGCCAGCAGCTTAGGGGCCGGTGACCCCCTCTACGAGCAGTACTTC.

A single count supports this clone. This chain joins TRBV6-5 and TRBJ1-6; D uncertain. V lost 4 bases to trimming and J lost 1 base, with 5 bases between them. Germline CDR1 and CDR2: MNHEY and SVGAGI. The CDR3 totals 14 residues. The CDR3 region has the DNA TGTGCCAGCAGTTCAGAATCCTATAATTCACCCCTCCACTTT. This gives the protein CASSSESYNSPLHF.

V is TRBV2 and J is TRBJ2-1; D gene uncertain. CDR3 length: 14 residues. The V end was cut by 5 bases, the J end by 7 bases, with 15 bases between. Germline CDR1 and CDR2: SNHLY and FYNNEI. CDR3: CASSKSHLVNEQFF. The CDR3 DNA follows: TGTGCCAGCAGTAAAAGCCATTTAGTTAATGAGCAGTTCTTC.

The J gene is TRBJ2-3, the V gene TRBV9; D unresolved. The CDR3 totals 15 residues. V was clipped by 0 bases and J by 5 bases, with 13 bases between them. The germline gives CDR1 SGDLS, CDR2 YYNGEE. The CDR3 spells CASSVESSLKDTQYF. The CDR3 DNA reads TGTGCCAGCAGCGTAGAGAGCTCCCTGAAAGATACGCAGTATTTT.

CDR3 sequence: CASSYYRAPQGNTIYF. CDR3 DNA: TGTGCCAGCAGTTACTATCGGGCGCCCCAGGGAAACACCATATATTTT. The chain is built from TRBV6-5 and TRBJ1-3; no reliable D call. CDR3 length: 16 residues. The V end was cut by 1 base, the J end by 4 bases, with 14 bases between. Germline values: CDR1 MNHEY, CDR2 SVGAGI.

The gene calls are TRBV29-1 and TRBJ2-7; the match to TRBD1 covers 8 bases. The CDR3 has 13 residues. Trimming at V came to 6 bases and at J to 6 bases, leaving 10 bases not matched to a gene. Germline V gene data show CDR1 as SQVTM and CDR2 as ANQGSEA. The CDR3 sequence: CSVAGQGRFEQYF. CDR3 in DNA: TGCAGCGTCGCCGGACAGGGACGCTTCGAGCAGTACTTC.

The chain uses TRBV9 and TRBJ1-2; no clear D. This CDR3 is built from 13 residues. Trimming shortened V by 0 bases and J by 4 bases, and 7 bases separated the two germline ends. Germline lookup yields CDR1 SGDLS and CDR2 YYNGEE. The CDR3 DNA reads as TGTGCCAGCAGCGTAGCCTCGGGCTATGGCTACACCTTC. This translates into CASSVASGYGYTF.

This CDR3 is CASSLGQGAGGYNEQFF. The DNA for the CDR3 is TGTGCCAGCAGCCTCGGACAGGGTGCGGGGGGATACAATGAGCAGTTCTTC. The chain is built from TRBV7-2 and TRBJ2-1; D possibly uses TRBD1 or TRBD2 (8 bases each). This CDR3 is 17 amino acids long. Germline CDR1 and CDR2: SGHTA and FQGNSA. Trimming cost V 5 bases and J 4 bases, with 21 bases left between them. The complete variable domain, with remaining parts taken from reference TRBV7-2 and TRBJ2-1, reads GAGVSQSPSNKVTEKGKDVELRCDPISGHTALYWYRQSLGQGLEFLIYFQGNSAPDKSGLPSDRFSAERTGGSVSTLTIQRTQQEDSAVYLCASSLGQGAGGYNEQFFGPGTRLTVL.

The gene calls are TRBV4-3 and TRBJ1-1; D perhaps matches TRBD1 (5 bases). Germline lookup yields CDR1 LGHNA and CDR2 YSLEER. The V end lost 1 base, the J end lost 5 bases, and 11 bases lay between the germline ends. The CDR3 spans 14 residues. This CDR3 is CASSQAGRGTEAFF. The CDR3 DNA reads as TGCGCCAGCAGCCAAGCTGGCCGGGGGACTGAAGCTTTCTTT.

The V call is TRBV9, the J call TRBJ1-1, with 9 bases fitting TRBD1. This CDR3 spans 16 amino acids. The J segment lost 5 bases and the V segment lost 2 bases, leaving 10 bases of the junction unmatched. Germline assignment: CDR1 SGDLS and CDR2 YYNGEE. The CDR3 DNA is TGTGCCAGCAGCGTCACGGGACAGGGCATTGGAACTGAAGCTTTCTTT. Translation: CASSVTGQGIGTEAFF.

The chain recombines TRBV4-3 with TRBJ2-2, with D unresolved. Germline assignment: CDR1 LGHNA and CDR2 YSLEER. Trimming removed 3 bases from V and 2 bases from J, with 7 bases in between. The CDR3 spans 14 residues. The CDR3 DNA is TGCGCCAGCAGCCAGTTGATTAACACCGGGGAGCTGTTTTTT. Its translation: CASSQLINTGELFF.

This clone has more than one count but fewer than ten. The chain recombines TRBV19 with TRBJ2-5; a weak D match, TRBD2 (6 bases). Trimming removed 3 bases at V and 1 base at J, with 9 bases between. Germline V CDR1 and CDR2: LNHDA, SQIVND (reference sequence). The CDR3 covers 14 residues. The CDR3 loop reads CASSMYGGQETQYF. The CDR3 coding sequence is TGTGCCAGTAGTATGTACGGGGGCCAAGAGACCCAGTACTTC.

This clone was counted between two and nine times. This chain uses TRBV5-6 with TRBJ2-6, with D unresolved. V shed 4 bases and J shed 5 bases, with 7 bases lying between them. This CDR3 is built from 13 residues. The germline gives CDR1 SGHDT, CDR2 YYEEEE. CDR3 protein: CASSATWANVLTF. Written as DNA, the CDR3 is TGTGCCAGCAGCGCTACTTGGGCCAACGTCCTGACTTTC.

In the case of this clone: This same CDR3 is encoded by further DNA sequences in the sample. The chain is built from TRBV28 and TRBJ2-7, with D uncertain. The CDR3 loop spans 14 amino acids. Germline CDR1 reads MDHEN; CDR2 reads SYDVKM. With 2 bases removed from V and 0 bases from J, the gap between germline ends came to 8 bases. The CDR3 is CASSLGHPSYEQYF. DNA of the CDR3: TGTGCCAGCAGTTTAGGGCACCCCTCCTACGAGCAGTACTTC.